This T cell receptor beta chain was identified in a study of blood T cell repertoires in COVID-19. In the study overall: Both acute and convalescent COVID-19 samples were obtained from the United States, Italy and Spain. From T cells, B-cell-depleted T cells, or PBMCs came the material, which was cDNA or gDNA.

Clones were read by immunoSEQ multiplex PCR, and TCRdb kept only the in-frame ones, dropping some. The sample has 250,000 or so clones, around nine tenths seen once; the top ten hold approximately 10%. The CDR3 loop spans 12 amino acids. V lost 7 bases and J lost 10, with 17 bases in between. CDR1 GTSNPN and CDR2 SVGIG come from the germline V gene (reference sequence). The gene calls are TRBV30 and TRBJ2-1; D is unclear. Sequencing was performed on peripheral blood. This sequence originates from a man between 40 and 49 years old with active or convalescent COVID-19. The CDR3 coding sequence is TGTGCCTCGCATCACCCCAGGCAGGAGCAGTTCTTC. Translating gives CASHHPRQEQFF.